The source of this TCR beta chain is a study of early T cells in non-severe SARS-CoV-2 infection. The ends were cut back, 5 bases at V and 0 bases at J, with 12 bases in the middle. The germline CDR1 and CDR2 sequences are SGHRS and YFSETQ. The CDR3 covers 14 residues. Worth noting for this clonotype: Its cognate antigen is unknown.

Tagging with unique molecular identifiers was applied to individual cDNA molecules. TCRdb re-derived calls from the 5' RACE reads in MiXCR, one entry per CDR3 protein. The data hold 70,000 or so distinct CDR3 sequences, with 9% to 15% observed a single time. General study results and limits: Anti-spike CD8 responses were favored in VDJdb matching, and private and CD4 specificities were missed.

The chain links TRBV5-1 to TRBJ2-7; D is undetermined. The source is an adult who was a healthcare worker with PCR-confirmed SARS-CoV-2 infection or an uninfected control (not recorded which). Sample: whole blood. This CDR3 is CASSSDGSSYEQYF. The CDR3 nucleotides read TGCGCCAGCAGTTCGGACGGCAGCTCCTACGAGCAGTACTTC.